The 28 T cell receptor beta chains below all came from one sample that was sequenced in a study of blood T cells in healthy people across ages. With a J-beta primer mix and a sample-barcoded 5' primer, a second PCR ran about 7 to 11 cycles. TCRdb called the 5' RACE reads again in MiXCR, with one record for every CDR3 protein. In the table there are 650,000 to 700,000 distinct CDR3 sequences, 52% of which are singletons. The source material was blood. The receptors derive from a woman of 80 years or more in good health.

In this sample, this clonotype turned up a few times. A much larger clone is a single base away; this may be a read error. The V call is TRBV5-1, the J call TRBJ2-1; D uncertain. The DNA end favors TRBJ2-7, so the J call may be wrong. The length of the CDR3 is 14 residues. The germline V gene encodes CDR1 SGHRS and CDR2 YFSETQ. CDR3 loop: CASSLQESYNEQYF. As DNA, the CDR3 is TGCGCCAGCAGCCTGCAGGAGTCCTACAATGAGCAGTACTTC.

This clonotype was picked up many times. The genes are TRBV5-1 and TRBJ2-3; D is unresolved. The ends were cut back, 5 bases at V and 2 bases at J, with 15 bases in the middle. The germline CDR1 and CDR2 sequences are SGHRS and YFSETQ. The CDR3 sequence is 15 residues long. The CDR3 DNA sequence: TGCGCCAGCAGGATGGCCCCGCAGACCACAGATACGCAGTATTTT. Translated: CASRMAPQTTDTQYF.

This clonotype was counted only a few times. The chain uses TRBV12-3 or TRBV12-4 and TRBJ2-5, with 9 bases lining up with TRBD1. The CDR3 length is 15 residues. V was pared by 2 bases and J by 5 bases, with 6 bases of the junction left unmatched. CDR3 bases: TGTGCCAGCAGTTTAACAGGGGGCATGGGGGAGACCCAGTACTTC. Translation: CASSLTGGMGETQYF.

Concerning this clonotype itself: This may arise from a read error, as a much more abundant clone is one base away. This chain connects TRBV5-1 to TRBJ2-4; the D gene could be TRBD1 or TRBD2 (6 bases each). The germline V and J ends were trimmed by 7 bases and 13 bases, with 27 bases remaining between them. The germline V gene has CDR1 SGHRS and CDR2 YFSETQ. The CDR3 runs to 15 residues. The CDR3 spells CASSWGAGDTYGQYF. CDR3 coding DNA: TGCGCCAGCTCATGGGGGGCAGGGGACACCTACGGGCAGTACTTC.

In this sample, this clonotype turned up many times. The CDR3 DNA follows: TGTGCCAGCAGCTTTGGGGGGGTCTCCTACGAGCAGTACTTC. This sequence encodes CASSFGGVSYEQYF. The chain couples TRBV11-2 to TRBJ2-7; 7 bases align to TRBD2. Unmatched junction bases numbered 2, after V lost 3 bases and J lost 0 bases. Germline CDR1 reads SGHAT; CDR2 reads FQNNGV. This CDR3 is built from 14 residues.

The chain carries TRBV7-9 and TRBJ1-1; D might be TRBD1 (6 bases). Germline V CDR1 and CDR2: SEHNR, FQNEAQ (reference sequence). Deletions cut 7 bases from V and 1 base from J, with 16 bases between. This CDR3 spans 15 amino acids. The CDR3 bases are TGTGCCAGCACCCCTTGGGGACATACGAACACTGAAGCTTTCTTT. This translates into CASTPWGHTNTEAFF. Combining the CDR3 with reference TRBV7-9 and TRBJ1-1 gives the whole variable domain DTGVSQNPRHKITKRGQNVTFRCDPISEHNRLYWYRQTLGQGPEFLTYFQNEAQLEKSRLLSDRFSAERPKGSFSTLEIQRTEQGDSAMYLCASTPWGHTNTEAFFGQGTRLTVV.

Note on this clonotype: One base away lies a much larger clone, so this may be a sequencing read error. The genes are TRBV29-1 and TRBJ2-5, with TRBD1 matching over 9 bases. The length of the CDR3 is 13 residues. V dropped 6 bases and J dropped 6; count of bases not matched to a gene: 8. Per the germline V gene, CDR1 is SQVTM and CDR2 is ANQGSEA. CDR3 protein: CSVGQGIGKTQYF. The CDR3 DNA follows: TGCAGCGTAGGACAGGGGATTGGCAAGACCCAGTACTTC.

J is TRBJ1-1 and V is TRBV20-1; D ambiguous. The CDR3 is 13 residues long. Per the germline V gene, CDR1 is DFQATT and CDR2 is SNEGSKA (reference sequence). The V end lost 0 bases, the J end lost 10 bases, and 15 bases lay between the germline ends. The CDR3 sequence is CSARDSRSPRAFF. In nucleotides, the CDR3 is TGCAGTGCTAGAGATTCACGGTCTCCGCGAGCTTTCTTT.

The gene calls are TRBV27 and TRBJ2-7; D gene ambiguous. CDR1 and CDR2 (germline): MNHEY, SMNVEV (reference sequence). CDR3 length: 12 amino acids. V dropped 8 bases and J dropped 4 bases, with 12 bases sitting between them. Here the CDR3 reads CASGQRDYEQYF. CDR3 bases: TGTGCCAGCGGGCAAAGGGATTACGAGCAGTACTTC.

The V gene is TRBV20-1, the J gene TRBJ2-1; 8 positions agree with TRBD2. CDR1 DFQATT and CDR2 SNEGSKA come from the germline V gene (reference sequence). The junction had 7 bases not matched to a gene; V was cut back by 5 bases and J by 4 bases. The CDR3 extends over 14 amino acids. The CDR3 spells CSASSGSEYNEQFF. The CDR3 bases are TGCAGTGCTTCGAGCGGGAGTGAGTACAATGAGCAGTTCTTC.

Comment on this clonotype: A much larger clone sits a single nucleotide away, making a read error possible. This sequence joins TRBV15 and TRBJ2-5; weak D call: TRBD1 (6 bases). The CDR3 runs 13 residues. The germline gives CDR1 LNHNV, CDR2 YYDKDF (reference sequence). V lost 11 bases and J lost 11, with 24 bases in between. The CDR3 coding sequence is TGTGCCGCCCAGGGTTACAGGGACAATGAGCAGTACTTC. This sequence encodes CAAQGYRDNEQYF.

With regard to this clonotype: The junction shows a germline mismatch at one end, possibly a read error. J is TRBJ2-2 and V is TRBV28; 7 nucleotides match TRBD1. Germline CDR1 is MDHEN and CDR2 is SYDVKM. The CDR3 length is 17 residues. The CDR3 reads CTSSSQTGRANTGELFF. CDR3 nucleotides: TGTACCAGCAGTTCTCAGACAGGGAGAGCGAACACCGGGGAGCTGTTTTTT. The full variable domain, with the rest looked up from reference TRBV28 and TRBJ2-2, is DVKVTQSSRYLVKRTGEKVFLECVQDMDHENMFWYRQDPGLGLRLIYFSYDVKMKEKGDIPEGYSVSREKKERFSLILESASTNQTSMYLCTSSSQTGRANTGELFFGEGSRLTVL.

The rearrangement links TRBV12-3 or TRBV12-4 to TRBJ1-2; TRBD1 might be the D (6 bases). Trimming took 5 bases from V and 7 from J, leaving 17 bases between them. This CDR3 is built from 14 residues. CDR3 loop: CASSPRGAGSGYTF. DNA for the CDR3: TGTGCCAGCAGTCCGAGGGGGGCAGGGAGTGGCTACACCTTC.

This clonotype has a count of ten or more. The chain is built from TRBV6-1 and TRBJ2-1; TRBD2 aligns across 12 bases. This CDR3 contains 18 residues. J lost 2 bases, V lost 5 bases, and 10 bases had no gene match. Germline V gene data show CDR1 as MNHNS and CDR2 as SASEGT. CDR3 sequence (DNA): TGTGCCAGCAGTCGATTGCCTCTAGCGGGAGGGCCCTACAATGAGCAGTTCTTC. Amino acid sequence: CASSRLPLAGGPYNEQFF.

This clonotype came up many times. The CDR3 bases are TGTGCCAGCAGAAAAGACCACCGCTCCTACAATGAGCAGTTCTTC. Protein product: CASRKDHRSYNEQFF. The chain links TRBV6-5 to TRBJ2-1; D remains ambiguous. This CDR3 region has 15 residues. V lost 6 bases and J lost 0, with 12 bases in between. Germline V CDR1 and CDR2: MNHEY, SVGAGI.

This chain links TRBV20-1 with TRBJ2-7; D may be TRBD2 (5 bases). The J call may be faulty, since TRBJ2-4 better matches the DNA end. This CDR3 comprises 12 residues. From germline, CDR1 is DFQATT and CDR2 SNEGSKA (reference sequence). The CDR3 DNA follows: TGCAGTGCTAGCCGGGAAAAAAACATTCAGTACTTC. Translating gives CSASREKNIQYF.

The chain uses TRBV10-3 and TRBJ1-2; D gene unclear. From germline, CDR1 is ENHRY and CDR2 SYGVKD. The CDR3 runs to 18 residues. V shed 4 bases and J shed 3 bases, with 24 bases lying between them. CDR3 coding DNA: TGTGCCATCAGTGCTTCCCTACCCGTTAGGGTTCGGTACTATGGCTACACCTTC. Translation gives CAISASLPVRVRYYGYTF.

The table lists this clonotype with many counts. CDR3 residues: CASSSRQGALQQYF. The CDR3 DNA reads TGTGCCAGCAGCTCCCGACAGGGGGCGCTTCAGCAGTACTTC. The gene calls are TRBV7-2 and TRBJ2-5, with 10 bases aligning to TRBD1. This CDR3 has 14 amino acids. V was pared by 4 bases and J by 11 bases, with 10 bases of the junction left unmatched. Germline CDR1 and CDR2: SGHTA and FQGNSA.

As DNA, the CDR3 is TGTGCCAGCCAGCGACTGAGTAGCTACGAGCAGTACTTC. Its translation is CASQRLSSYEQYF. The J gene is TRBJ2-4, the V gene TRBV6-5, with D unresolved. The J call may be in error: the DNA end matches TRBJ2-7 better. CDR1 MNHEY and CDR2 SVGAGI come from the germline V gene. The CDR3 is 13 residues long.

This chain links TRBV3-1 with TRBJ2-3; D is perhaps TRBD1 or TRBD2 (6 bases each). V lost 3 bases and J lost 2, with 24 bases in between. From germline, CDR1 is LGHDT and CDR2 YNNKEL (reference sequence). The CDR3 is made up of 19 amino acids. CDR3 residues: CASSHPRGTLKPPTDTQYF. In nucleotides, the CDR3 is TGTGCCAGCAGCCACCCCCGGGGGACACTGAAACCCCCCACAGATACGCAGTATTTT.

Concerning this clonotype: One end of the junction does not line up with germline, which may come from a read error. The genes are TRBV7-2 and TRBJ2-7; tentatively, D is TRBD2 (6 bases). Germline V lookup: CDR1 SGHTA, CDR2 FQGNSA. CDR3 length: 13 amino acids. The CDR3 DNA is TGTGCCAACAGCCAGGGACTGTTTTACGAGCAGTACTTC. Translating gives CANSQGLFYEQYF.

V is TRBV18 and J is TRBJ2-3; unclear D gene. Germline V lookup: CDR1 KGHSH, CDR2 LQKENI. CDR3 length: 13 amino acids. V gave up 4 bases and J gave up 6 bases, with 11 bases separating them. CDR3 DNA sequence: TGTGCCAGCTCACTCCACCCAGTGGATACGCAGTATTTT. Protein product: CASSLHPVDTQYF.

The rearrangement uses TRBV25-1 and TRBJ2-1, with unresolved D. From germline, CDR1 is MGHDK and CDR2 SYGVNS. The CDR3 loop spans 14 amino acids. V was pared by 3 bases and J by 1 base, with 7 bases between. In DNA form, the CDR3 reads TGTGCCAGCAGTGACAGCTTATCCTACAATGAGCAGTTCTTC. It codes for CASSDSLSYNEQFF. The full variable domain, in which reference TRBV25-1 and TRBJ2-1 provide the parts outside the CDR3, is EADIYQTPRYLVIGTGKKITLECSQTMGHDKMYWYQQDPGMELHLIHYSYGVNSTEKGDLSSESTVSRIRTEHFPLTLESARPSHTSQYLCASSDSLSYNEQFFGPGTRLTVL.

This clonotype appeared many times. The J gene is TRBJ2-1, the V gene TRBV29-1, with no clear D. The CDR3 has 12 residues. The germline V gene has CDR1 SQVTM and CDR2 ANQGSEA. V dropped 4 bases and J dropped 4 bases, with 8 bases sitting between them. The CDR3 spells CSVGVWYNEQFF. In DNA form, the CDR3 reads TGCAGCGTTGGGGTTTGGTACAATGAGCAGTTCTTC.

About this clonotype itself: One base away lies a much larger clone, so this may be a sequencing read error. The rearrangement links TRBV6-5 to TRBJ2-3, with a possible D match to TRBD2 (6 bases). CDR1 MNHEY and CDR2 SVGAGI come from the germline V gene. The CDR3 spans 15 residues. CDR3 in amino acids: CTSSYGGDSTDTQYF. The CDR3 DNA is TGTACCAGCAGTTACGGGGGTGATAGCACAGATACGCAGTATTTT.

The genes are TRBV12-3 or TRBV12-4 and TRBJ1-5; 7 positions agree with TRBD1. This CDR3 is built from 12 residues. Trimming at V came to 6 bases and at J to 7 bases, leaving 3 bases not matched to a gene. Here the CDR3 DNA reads TGTGCCAGCAGCCGACAGGGCCAGCCCCAGCATTTT. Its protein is CASSRQGQPQHF.

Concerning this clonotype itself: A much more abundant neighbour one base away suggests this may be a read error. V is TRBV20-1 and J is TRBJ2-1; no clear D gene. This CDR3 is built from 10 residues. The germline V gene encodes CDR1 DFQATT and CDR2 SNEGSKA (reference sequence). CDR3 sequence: CRALAVEQFF. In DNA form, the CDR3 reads TGCAGGGCTTTAGCAGTTGAGCAGTTCTTC.

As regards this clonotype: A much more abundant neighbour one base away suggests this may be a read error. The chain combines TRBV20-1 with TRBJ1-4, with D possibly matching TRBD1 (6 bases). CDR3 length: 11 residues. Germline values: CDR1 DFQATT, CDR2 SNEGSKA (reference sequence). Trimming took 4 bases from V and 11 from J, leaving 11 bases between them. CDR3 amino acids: CSAKFGQKLFF. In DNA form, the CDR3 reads TGCAGTGCTAAATTCGGACAGAAACTGTTTTTT.